This passage covers 29 T cell receptor beta chains from one sample sequenced in a study of breast tumors, draining lymph nodes, adjacent tissues. TCRdb recomputed calls from the multiplex PCR reads with MiXCR, one row per CDR3 protein. The sample contains a few hundred thousand distinct CDR3 sequences, less than 40% of which appear only once. Samples came from axillary lymph nodes draining the breast cancer. The sample was axillary lymph node tissue. Receptors originate from a female donor with breast cancer. Some clones in this sample may be carry-over from other donors' samples.

This chain links TRBV6-6 with TRBJ1-3; maybe TRBD1 (5 bases). Germline V lookup: CDR1 MNHNY, CDR2 SVGAGI (reference sequence). Trimming left V 7 bases short and J 3 bases short, with 16 bases between. This CDR3 region has 15 residues. The CDR3 DNA sequence: TGTGCCAGCACCGGACGGGGTACAGGTGGAAACACCATATATTTT. It yields the protein CASTGRGTGGNTIYF.

There are many counts of this clonotype. This chain joins TRBV6-5 and TRBJ2-7; 7 nucleotides match TRBD1. CDR3 length equals 11 residues. CDR1 MNHEY and CDR2 SVGAGI come from the germline V gene. The junction had 4 bases not matched to a gene; V was cut back by 2 bases and J by 12 bases. CDR3 protein: CASSYMGQMYF. As DNA, the CDR3 is TGTGCCAGCAGTTACATGGGACAGATGTACTTC.

Concerning this clonotype: A much larger clone is a single base away; this may be a read error. The V gene is TRBV19, the J gene TRBJ2-7, with D possibly matching TRBD1 (5 bases). This CDR3 is 14 amino acids long. Per the germline V gene, CDR1 is LNHDA and CDR2 is SQIVND (reference sequence). CDR3 DNA: TGTGCCAGTAGTATTCAGGGAATTAGCTACGGGCAGTACTTC. Protein: CASSIQGISYGQYF.

In regard to this clonotype: Since the CDR3 does not end with the conserved phenylalanine or tryptophan, this likely comes from a read error. The chain combines TRBV7-3 with TRBJ2-6; D may match TRBD1 or TRBD2 (6 bases each). The CDR3 extends over 15 amino acids. Germline V gives CDR1 SGHTA, CDR2 FQGTGA. CDR3 sequence reads: CASYEGGAGANVLTC. The DNA for the CDR3 is TGCGCCAGCTACGAGGGGGGAGCTGGGGCCAACGTCCTGACTTGC.

This clonotype was counted only a few times. The chain uses TRBV7-6 and TRBJ1-1; D is possibly TRBD1 (5 bases). CDR1 and CDR2 (germline): SGHVS, FNYEAQ. CDR3 length: 14 residues. Trimming took off 1 base at V and 4 bases at J, with 10 bases between the two ends. CDR3 nucleotides: TGTGCCAGCAGCTTAGGCGCAGGGAGCACTGAAGCTTTCTTT. Translation: CASSLGAGSTEAFF.

This clonotype occurred many times. The chain joins TRBV5-1 to TRBJ2-7; D call uncertain. The V gene lost 3 bases and the J gene lost 6 bases, with 13 bases spanning the gap. Germline V lookup: CDR1 SGHRS, CDR2 YFSETQ. The CDR3 consists of 13 residues. The CDR3 DNA follows: TGCGCCAGCAGCTACGACATAGGCAGCGAGCAGTACTTC. The encoded protein is CASSYDIGSEQYF.

This clonotype was seen repeatedly, ten times or more. The chain couples TRBV12-3 or TRBV12-4 to TRBJ2-6, with D perhaps matching TRBD1 or TRBD2 (5 bases each). This CDR3 has 16 residues. V dropped 1 base and J dropped 0 bases, with 7 bases sitting between them. CDR3 sequence (DNA): TGTGCCAGCAGTTTAGAGGGGAGCTCTGGGGCCAACGTCCTGACTTTC. This gives the protein CASSLEGSSGANVLTF.

This clonotype was seen repeatedly, ten times or more. The rearrangement uses TRBV7-2 and TRBJ2-1; TRBD2 matches 12 bases. The CDR3 has 18 residues. Unmatched junction bases numbered 5, after V lost 2 bases and J lost 0 bases. Germline V lookup: CDR1 SGHTA, CDR2 FQGNSA. As DNA, the CDR3 is TGTGCCAGCAGCTTACTAGCGGGAGGGCTGGGCTCCTACAATGAGCAGTTCTTC. This encodes CASSLLAGGLGSYNEQFF.

As regards this clonotype: This clone may be a read error of a much larger clone one base away. The chain carries TRBV20-1 and TRBJ2-7; TRBD2 agrees at 8 bases. Germline-derived CDR1 and CDR2 are DFQATT and SNEGSKA (reference sequence). Trimming cost V 8 bases and J 7 bases; bases outside gene matches: 13. The CDR3 sequence is 13 residues long. The CDR3 protein is CSTISGAREEQYF. In DNA, the CDR3 is TGCAGTACTATTAGCGGGGCCAGGGAGGAGCAGTACTTC.

This clonotype has ten or more counts. The rearrangement uses TRBV5-1 and TRBJ2-7, with D perhaps TRBD1 (6 bases). The germline CDR1 and CDR2 sequences are SGHRS and YFSETQ. This CDR3 comprises 15 residues. Between the trimmed V and J ends, which lost 0 bases and 1 base, there was a span of 11 bases. This chain's CDR3 is CASSLEQGASYEQYF. DNA for the CDR3: TGCGCCAGCAGCTTGGAACAGGGTGCTTCCTACGAGCAGTACTTC.

This clonotype appeared a few times. This chain connects TRBV18 to TRBJ2-1, with D unclear. Germline lookup yields CDR1 KGHSH and CDR2 LQKENI. The CDR3 is made up of 16 amino acids. Trimming stripped 3 bases from V and 3 bases from J, with 15 bases between. Here the CDR3 reads CASSPTATSGYNEQFF. The CDR3 coding sequence is TGTGCCAGCTCACCGACGGCTACCTCTGGCTACAATGAGCAGTTCTTC.

On this clonotype: Possible read error: a much larger clone is one base away. The chain recombines TRBV5-1 with TRBJ2-1, with TRBD1 identical over 8 bases. The CDR3 covers 16 residues. J lost 3 bases, V lost 4 bases, and 9 bases had no gene match. Germline V gives CDR1 SGHRS, CDR2 YFSETQ. The CDR3 DNA follows: TGCGCCAGCAGCATCCGGCCCGGACAGGGCTACAATGAGCAGTTCTTC. Translating gives CASSIRPGQGYNEQFF.

This clonotype was detected ten times or more. J is TRBJ2-1 and V is TRBV20-1; D might be TRBD2 (6 bases). V lost 3 bases and J lost 5, with 14 bases in between. The CDR3 spans 14 residues. Germline CDR1 reads DFQATT; CDR2 reads SNEGSKA (reference sequence). The CDR3 sequence: CSARRSGLHNEQFF. The CDR3 DNA follows: TGCAGTGCTAGGCGGAGCGGGCTCCACAATGAGCAGTTCTTC.

A remark on this clonotype: A clone one base away is much larger, so this may be a read error. This CDR3 fails to terminate in the conserved phenylalanine or tryptophan, so it likely reflects a read error. The chain carries TRBV19 and TRBJ1-2; 8 positions agree with TRBD1. Per the germline V gene, CDR1 is LNHDA and CDR2 is SQIVND (reference sequence). V was clipped by 5 bases and J by 0 bases; unmatched bases: 8. The CDR3 sequence is 16 residues long. CDR3 in DNA: TGTGCCAGTAGTGCCGACAGGGGACGAACTAACTATGGCTACACCTCC. As protein: CASSADRGRTNYGYTS.

In this sample, this clonotype turned up many times. The rearrangement joins TRBV2 to TRBJ1-5, with D tentatively TRBD1 (5 bases). CDR3 length equals 15 residues. V was shortened by 2 bases and J by 2 bases, with 10 bases between the two germline ends. Germline CDR1 and CDR2: SNHLY and FYNNEI. In DNA form, the CDR3 reads TGTGCCAGCAGTGAAATGGGGGTGGGCAATCAGCCCCAGCATTTT. As protein: CASSEMGVGNQPQHF.

This clonotype was detected many times. This chain joins TRBV20-1 and TRBJ1-3, with D perhaps matching TRBD1 (6 bases). The V gene lost 2 bases and the J gene lost 4 bases, with 24 bases spanning the gap. This CDR3 has 18 residues. Germline CDR1 DFQATT, CDR2 SNEGSKA (reference sequence). The CDR3: CSARITVPGTTTGNTIYF. The CDR3 DNA reads TGCAGTGCTAGAATCACAGTACCAGGGACAACGACAGGAAACACCATATATTTT.

This clonotype occurred many times. The CDR3 protein is CSVETGTSLHNEQFF. CDR3 nucleotides: TGCAGCGTTGAAACCGGGACTAGCCTCCACAATGAGCAGTTCTTC. This rearrangement joins TRBV29-1 to TRBJ2-1, with 9 bases matching TRBD2. Trimming took 2 bases from V and 5 from J; bases not matched to a gene: 7. CDR1 is SQVTM, CDR2 ANQGSEA, per germline. The CDR3 spans 15 residues.

This clonotype came up many times. This rearrangement joins TRBV9 to TRBJ2-2; 9 bases fit TRBD1. CDR1 and CDR2 (germline): SGDLS, YYNGEE. CDR3 size: 15 residues. The V segment lost 2 bases and the J segment 3 bases; nucleotides outside the gene matches: 2. CDR3 DNA: TGTGCCAGCAGCGTCGGACAGGGGTACACCGGGGAGCTGTTTTTT. Translation gives CASSVGQGYTGELFF. Looking up the rest from reference TRBV9 and TRBJ2-2 gives the full variable domain: DSGVTQTPKHLITATGQRVTLRCSPRSGDLSVYWYQQSLDQGLQFLIQYYNGEERAKGNILERFSAQQFPDLHSELNLSSLELGDSALYFCASSVGQGYTGELFFGEGSRLTVL.

The sample holds many counts of this clonotype. A clone one base away is much larger, so this may be a read error. V is TRBV6-6 and J is TRBJ2-3, with a weak D call TRBD2 (5 bases). The CDR3 totals 12 residues. V shed 5 bases and J shed 8 bases, with 11 bases lying between them. From germline, CDR1 is MNHNY and CDR2 SVGAGI (reference sequence). CDR3 coding DNA: TGTGCCAGCAGTCACAGCAGCGGTACGCAGTATTTT. This translates into CASSHSSGTQYF.

This clonotype was found a few times. A much larger clone lies one base from this, so it may be a read error. V gene TRBV7-8 combines with J gene TRBJ2-5, with D perhaps TRBD2 (6 bases). The V gene's germline CDR1 is SGHVS and CDR2 FQNEAQ. Trimming pared 1 base from V and 9 bases from J, leaving 18 bases between. The CDR3 sequence is 15 residues long. The CDR3 sequence: CASSLDRGREEAQYF. CDR3 DNA: TGTGCCAGCAGCTTAGATCGCGGCAGGGAGGAGGCCCAGTACTTC.

Concerning this clonotype: This may come from a read error, since a much larger clone is one base off. This rearrangement joins TRBV6-5 to TRBJ2-7; D remains unclear. This CDR3 comprises 13 residues. Germline V lookup: CDR1 MNHEY, CDR2 SVGAGI. V was clipped by 2 bases and J by 2 bases, with 7 bases between them. Here the CDR3 reads CASSYPQAYEQYF. The CDR3 nucleotides read TGTGCCAGCAGTTACCCTCAGGCCTACGAGCAGTACTTC.

In its sample, this clonotype was seen a few times. Mismatch with germline at one junction end may stem from a read error. The chain recombines TRBV6-6 with TRBJ2-3; TRBD2 matches 13 bases. In germline, CDR1 is MNHNY, CDR2 SVGAGI (reference sequence). CDR3 size: 16 residues. The CDR3 nucleotides read TGTGCCAGCAGTCACTCCCCGGGACTAGCGGGGGATACGCAGTATTTT. Its translation is CASSHSPGLAGDTQYF.

The sample holds many counts of this clonotype. The chain recombines TRBV20-1 with TRBJ2-7, with D tentatively TRBD1 (5 bases). The CDR3 has 14 residues. Germline V gene lookup returns CDR1 DFQATT and CDR2 SNEGSKA (reference sequence). The V gene lost 5 bases and the J gene lost 2 bases, with 16 bases spanning the gap. The CDR3 is CSAEKTVGTYEQYF. In nucleotides, the CDR3 is TGCAGTGCTGAAAAGACAGTCGGTACCTACGAGCAGTACTTC.

This clonotype was recorded at least ten times. This sequence may be a read error, since a much larger clone differs from it by one base. The chain uses TRBV11-3 and TRBJ2-7; D remains ambiguous. The CDR3 is 12 amino acids. The germline gives CDR1 SGHNT, CDR2 YENEEA. DNA for the CDR3: TGTGCCAGCAGCTTAGCGAACTACGCGCAGTACTTC. This sequence encodes CASSLANYAQYF.

In this sample, this clonotype turned up many times. This chain uses TRBV7-9 with TRBJ2-5; D uncertain. The CDR3 loop spans 15 amino acids. Germline CDR1 and CDR2: SEHNR and FQNEAQ (reference sequence). The V gene lost 2 bases and the J gene lost 4 bases, with 14 bases spanning the gap. The CDR3 DNA follows: TGTGCCAGCAGCTTAAGCCTTCTGGCGACAGAGACCCAGTACTTC. Translation gives CASSLSLLATETQYF.

Of note for this clonotype: A read error is possible here, since a much larger clone lies one base away. This CDR3 reads CSAPLELAAPRGTQYF. CDR3 DNA: TGCAGTGCACCCTTGGAGCTAGCGGCCCCCCGGGGGACCCAGTACTTC. The rearrangement joins TRBV20-1 to TRBJ2-5, with TRBD2 identical over 7 bases. This CDR3 contains 16 residues. V trimming: 6 bases; J trimming: 7 bases; junction bases outside the gene matches: 20. CDR1 is DFQATT, CDR2 SNEGSKA, per germline (reference sequence).

In this sample, this clonotype turned up once. With a much larger clone just one base away, this may be a read error. The chain recombines TRBV11-2 with TRBJ2-2; TRBD1 matches at 7 bases. Germline V gene data show CDR1 as SGHAT and CDR2 as FQNNGV. The CDR3 totals 15 residues. V was clipped by 5 bases and J by 4 bases; unmatched bases: 7. The CDR3 loop is CASSQRRGTTGELFF. In nucleotides, the CDR3 is TGTGCCAGCAGCCAGCGCAGGGGGACCACCGGGGAGCTGTTTTTT.

The sample holds a few counts of this clonotype. The chain employs TRBV6-5 and TRBJ1-1; D remains ambiguous. There are 14 residues in the CDR3. The germline CDR1 and CDR2 sequences are MNHEY and SVGAGI. Trimming took off 6 bases at V and 0 bases at J, with 11 bases between the two ends. The CDR3 nucleotides are TGTGCCAGCAGATCTTGGCGGGTGAACACTGAAGCTTTCTTT. This gives the protein CASRSWRVNTEAFF.

This clonotype was counted ten times or more. The chain uses TRBV12-3 or TRBV12-4 and TRBJ1-2, with D possibly matching TRBD1 (5 bases). The V gene lost 3 bases and the J gene lost 7 bases, with 15 bases spanning the gap. CDR3 length equals 14 residues. This chain's CDR3 is CASSLVGRLTGYTF. CDR3 coding DNA: TGTGCCAGCAGTTTGGTGGGGCGCTTGACTGGCTACACCTTC.